This T cell receptor (beta chain) comes out of a study of PD-1 blockade in classical Hodgkin lymphoma. Study-level findings and limits: Possibly reflecting disease activity or prior therapy, repertoire differences have causes that remain undefined. Diminished baseline TCR diversity has been reported in newly diagnosed patients relative to healthy donors. Complete responders showed a baseline diversity that resembled the diversity of newly diagnosed patients.

The assay was immunoSEQ multiplex PCR, and TCRdb's table has in-frame clones only and misses some. The table records about 7,800 clones, about 76% of them present only once. Time point specified: cycle 4 day 1 (C4D1), after around six weeks of nivolumab. Relapse was seen in all patients after autologous stem cell transplantation, and brentuximab vedotin exposure was variable. The investigators isolated CD8+ T cells from thawed PBMCs using magnetic negative selection. The CDR3 runs 14 residues. The ends were cut back, 2 bases at V and 6 bases at J, with 12 bases in the middle. Per the germline V gene, CDR1 is SGHDT and CDR2 is YYEEEE. Concerning this clone: The antigen is undetermined.

The chain uses TRBV5-6 and TRBJ2-1; D ambiguous. Sequenced material: CD8+ T cells from blood, taken before the fourth cycle of nivolumab. This receptor was taken from a human donor with classical Hodgkin lymphoma. Here the CDR3 reads CASSFRFVSNEQFF. The CDR3 nucleotides are TGTGCCAGCAGCTTCAGGTTTGTAAGCAATGAGCAGTTCTTC.